This T cell receptor (beta chain) comes out of a study of CD8+ T cells in alopecia areata (dated by TCRdb to about 2018). Turning to the overall study: The treated patients took part in an open-label pilot trial in which moderate-to-severe alopecia areata was treated with oral tofacitinib at 5 to 10 mg twice daily. To study T cell clonal expansion in alopecia areata, the researchers applied high-throughput TCRbeta sequencing to both the C3H/HeJ mouse model and human patients. The RNA source kit depended on sample type: the PAXgene miRNA kit for fixed scalp, the miRNeasy kit for PBMCs, and the RNeasy kit for mouse skin. Scalp clonality was compared across normal scalp (n=4), patchy alopecia areata scalp (n=8), and alopecia totalis/universalis scalp (n=8). In humans, TCRbeta sequencing was performed on scalp tissue and on sorted CD4+ and CD8+ peripheral blood T cells from healthy controls and from patients with patchy or totalis/universalis alopecia areata. Tofacitinib was given for 6 to 18 months, followed by 6 months of follow-up off drug to assess delayed response and recurrence. Disease severity in treated patients was measured with the SALT score, which quantifies the percentage of affected scalp surface area. immunoSEQ multiplex PCR using 35 Vbeta forward primers and 13 Jbeta reverse primers was used to amplify TCRbeta CDR3 regions. Biopsies were taken from tofacitinib-treated patients at baseline and again at 4 and 24 weeks into treatment, and several of those patients also had a later scalp biopsy.

In light of the paper, this sample's time point label describes: about 4 weeks on oral tofacitinib. Interpreted using the paper, the treatment or condition label stands for: oral pan-JAK inhibitor, 5-10 mg twice daily. From alopecia areata patients, peripheral blood was collected along with lesional scalp punch biopsies. After PBMCs were isolated by density centrifugation and stained for CD3, CD4 and CD8, a FACSAria was used to sort CD4+ and CD8+ T cells. Spanning cysteine to phenylalanine, the CDR3 consists of 13 amino acids. Solely the CDR3 DNA is kept, with 39 bases framed from the first base. In the germline V gene (reference sequence), CDR1 corresponds to SGHNT and CDR2 to YYREEE. The trim is 3 bases for V and 3 bases for J, with a gap of 9 bases between the germline ends. Libraries were built with the immunoSEQ multiplex PCR assay. For TCR sequencing, RNA was extracted from every sample and reverse transcribed into cDNA to serve as template. First-strand cDNA was synthesized with SuperScript III using a 2:1 mix of oligo-dT and random hexamers. A synthetic immune receptor repertoire was used to measure amplification bias, and any remaining bias was corrected computationally. Per the original workflow: Raw reads were preprocessed for error removal, and CDR3 was defined according to IMGT conventions as running from the conserved cysteine to phenylalanine. Clonality was computed by normalizing Shannon entropy by log2 of the number of productive unique TCRs and subtracting the result from 1. Scalp TCRbeta sequences were cross-referenced with sorted blood CD4 and CD8 repertoires so that the CD4 or CD8 identity of scalp clones could be inferred. In TCRdb, the immuneACCESS table is reduced to in-frame sequences with V and J assigned. These tables do not hold every clone; where another copy was compared, an unresolved V gene accounts for under half, and the others remain unexplained. The V and J calls and clone size are taken from that table; D and trimming were inferred from the DNA. The sample table records fewer than 150,000 clones; 75% to 85% of these occur just once. The leading ten clones occupy 20% to 30% of the sample.

On this clone itself: Its antigen is still unknown. The sample holds no much larger clone one base away, and base qualities are not on file.

Paper-wide results and their limitations: TCR sequences shared between patients were less clear than in mice, possibly partly because of HLA diversity in the patient population. Unlike mouse skin, which is dominated by gammadelta T cells, normal human skin has resident alphabeta T cells that are also sequenced, and this complicates analysis of the scalp TCR repertoire. Lesional scalp, especially in alopecia totalis/universalis, showed higher clonality and more expanded CD8+ clones than normal scalp, suggesting antigenic drive. The treated cohort was small, with a single nonresponder, so links between baseline CD8+ expansion and response need larger studies. Tofacitinib significantly decreased scalp clonality and the number of expanded CD8+ clones among the top 100 scalp clones. During tofacitinib treatment, many expanded lesional clones stuck around in both scalp and blood, and this persistence may partly explain why relapse happens after treatment is stopped.

This chain joins TRBV5-4 to TRBJ1-1, with no confidently assigned D gene. The receptor's source is a human donor with alopecia areata. The input for sequencing was CD8+ T cells sorted from blood, taken at week 4, from a patient treated with tofacitinib. CDR3 sequence: CASSSMLDTEAFF. The DNA is as follows: TGTGCCAGCAGCTCCATGTTAGACACTGAAGCTTTCTTT.